The 31 T cell receptor beta chains below all came from one sample that was sequenced in a study of glioma-infiltrating T cells after dendritic cell vaccination. The time point: after dendritic cell vaccination, including at tumor progression/relapse. Sequenced by immunoSEQ multiplex PCR; TCRdb stores in-frame clones only, minus some. The sample carries around 90,000 clones, roughly four fifths recorded once. The material was blood, obtained after dendritic cell vaccination. These receptors were obtained from a human donor with glioblastoma.

The V and J genes are TRBV4-2 and TRBJ1-2; TRBD1 matches at 8 bases. Trimming cost V 4 bases and J 0 bases; bases outside gene matches: 4. Per the germline V gene, CDR1 is LGHNA and CDR2 is YNFKEQ. The CDR3 has 15 amino acids. CDR3 coding DNA: TGTGCCAGCAGCCTTGGGACAGGAGCTAACTATGGCTACACCTTC. Residues: CASSLGTGANYGYTF.

The V call is TRBV11-3, the J call TRBJ2-3; the D gene is possibly TRBD1 (6 bases). With 5 bases removed from V and 0 bases from J, the gap between germline ends came to 12 bases. The CDR3 contains 15 residues. CDR1 and CDR2 (germline): SGHNT, YENEEA. The CDR3 loop reads CASSAQGPSTDTQYF. Written as DNA, the CDR3 is TGTGCCAGCAGCGCACAGGGTCCTAGCACAGATACGCAGTATTTT. The complete variable domain, with remaining parts taken from reference TRBV11-3 and TRBJ2-3, reads EAGVVQSPRYKIIEKKQPVAFWCNPISGHNTLYWYLQNLGQGPELLIRYENEEAVDDSQLPKDRFSAERLKGVDSTLKIQPAELGDSAVYLCASSAQGPSTDTQYFGPGTRLTVL.

The V gene is TRBV15, the J gene TRBJ2-1; 7 bases align to TRBD1. Germline CDR1 is LNHNV and CDR2 is YYDKDF (reference sequence). The trim removed 5 bases at V and 2 bases at J, leaving 12 bases unmatched. This CDR3 has 17 residues. The CDR3 coding sequence is TGTGCCACCAGCCCAAACAGGGGTAGGGATCCCTACAATGAGCAGTTCTTC. The encoded protein is CATSPNRGRDPYNEQFF.

The V call is TRBV2, the J call TRBJ1-5; D perhaps matches TRBD1 (5 bases). This CDR3 has 14 amino acids. Germline V gene sequence: CDR1 SNHLY, CDR2 FYNNEI. The V end lost 5 bases, the J end lost 6 bases, and 14 bases lay between the germline ends. This CDR3 is CASSRTSGGQPQHF. In nucleotides, the CDR3 is TGTGCCAGCAGTAGGACCTCCGGGGGTCAGCCCCAGCATTTT.

This chain links TRBV6-1 with TRBJ1-3; TRBD1 might be the D (5 bases). Per germline, CDR1 MNHNS and CDR2 SASEGT. The CDR3 sequence is 15 residues long. V lost 2 bases to trimming and J lost 3 bases, with 11 bases between them. In DNA form, the CDR3 reads TGTGCCAGCAGTGAATTCGGGGGGGGTGGAAACACCATATATTTT. Protein: CASSEFGGGGNTIYF.

The V and J genes are TRBV5-1 and TRBJ1-2; no firm D call. The length of the CDR3 is 13 residues. V shed 4 bases and J shed 4 bases, with 11 bases lying between them. CDR1 SGHRS and CDR2 YFSETQ come from the germline V gene. This CDR3 is CASSLWERYGYTF. DNA of the CDR3: TGCGCCAGCAGCCTATGGGAGCGCTATGGCTACACCTTC.

The rearrangement uses TRBV6-1 and TRBJ1-5; the D is unclear. This CDR3 is built from 14 residues. Trimming left V 1 base short and J 5 bases short, with 9 bases between. The V gene's germline CDR1 is MNHNS and CDR2 SASEGT. This CDR3 reads CASSEGQVDQPQHF. As DNA, the CDR3 is TGTGCCAGCAGTGAAGGGCAGGTTGATCAGCCCCAGCATTTT.

The rearrangement joins TRBV11-2 to TRBJ2-5, with a possible D match to TRBD1 (5 bases). Germline CDR1 reads SGHAT; CDR2 reads FQNNGV. This CDR3 comprises 14 residues. Trimming took off 1 base at V and 2 bases at J, with 8 bases between the two ends. CDR3 nucleotides: TGTGCCAGCAGCTTAGGAGACAGACAAGAGACCCAGTACTTC. Encoded protein: CASSLGDRQETQYF.

This sequence joins TRBV5-1 and TRBJ2-7, with 10 nucleotides matching TRBD2. Trimming removed 7 bases from V and 4 bases from J; junction bases left unmatched: 8. The CDR3 runs to 14 residues. Germline CDR1 is SGHRS and CDR2 is YFSETQ. The CDR3 nucleotides are TGCGCCAGCGGTCTAGCGGGGGACAAGTACGAGCAGTACTTC. It codes for CASGLAGDKYEQYF.

The rearrangement joins TRBV6-5 to TRBJ1-2, with D uncertain. The CDR3 is made up of 13 amino acids. Germline lookup yields CDR1 MNHEY and CDR2 SVGAGI. V was cut by 0 bases and J by 6 bases, with 8 bases left in between. The CDR3 coding sequence is TGTGCCAGCAGTTACTCGAGAGCGGATGGCTACACCTTC. Translation: CASSYSRADGYTF.

The rearrangement uses TRBV7-2 and TRBJ1-1, with D maybe TRBD1 (5 bases). CDR1 SGHTA and CDR2 FQGNSA come from the germline V gene. The CDR3 contains 14 residues. V was cut by 5 bases and J by 1 base, with 11 bases left in between. CDR3 sequence (DNA): TGTGCCAGCAGCGCCGGGGGAAAGAACACTGAAGCTTTCTTT. Its protein product is CASSAGGKNTEAFF.

This clone counts as medium-sized. This chain connects TRBV2 to TRBJ2-7; possible D gene TRBD2, 7 bases. The V end lost 7 bases, the J end lost 2 bases, and 15 bases lay between the germline ends. The CDR3 spans 14 residues. Germline V gene sequence: CDR1 SNHLY, CDR2 FYNNEI. Here the CDR3 DNA reads TGTGCCAGCAACCAGGCGGGGGCCGCCTACGAGCAGTACGTC. Its translation: CASNQAGAAYEQYV.

The chain links TRBV2 to TRBJ1-6, with 8 positions matching TRBD1. Losses at the gene ends were 4 bases for V and 10 bases for J; bases not matched to a gene: 3. Looked up from germline, CDR1 is SNHLY and CDR2 is FYNNEI. This CDR3 has 13 amino acids. The CDR3: CASSGTGRSPLHF. The DNA of the CDR3 is TGTGCCAGCAGTGGGACAGGGCGGTCACCCCTCCACTTT.

The chain is built from TRBV6-6 and TRBJ1-4; TRBD1 matches at 8 bases. Germline V gives CDR1 MNHNY, CDR2 SVGAGI (reference sequence). This CDR3 is 15 amino acids long. Trimming cost V 6 bases and J 5 bases; bases outside gene matches: 8. In DNA form, the CDR3 reads TGTGCCAGCAGCCCCCCGGGGACAGGCAATGAAAAACTGTTTTTT. It encodes CASSPPGTGNEKLFF.

The rearrangement uses TRBV5-4 and TRBJ2-2; 7 nucleotides agree with TRBD1. Germline assignment: CDR1 SGHNT and CDR2 YYREEE (reference sequence). This CDR3 comprises 17 residues. V was pared by 0 bases and J by 6 bases, with 11 bases of the junction left unmatched. In nucleotides, the CDR3 is TGTGCCAGCAGCTTGGCGTATAGGGGGCTCGGGCCCGGGGAGCTGTTTTTT. Translating gives CASSLAYRGLGPGELFF.

The CDR3 sequence is CASSGDRGTDTQYF. DNA for the CDR3: TGTGCCAGCAGTGGGGACAGGGGGACAGATACGCAGTATTTT. The V gene is TRBV2, the J gene TRBJ2-3; 11 bases fit TRBD1. Germline values: CDR1 SNHLY, CDR2 FYNNEI. This CDR3 contains 14 residues. V trimming: 4 bases; J trimming: 3 bases; junction bases outside the gene matches: 0.

This chain joins TRBV2 and TRBJ1-1; D call uncertain. The germline gives CDR1 SNHLY, CDR2 FYNNEI. The CDR3 has 12 residues. With 10 bases removed from V and 0 bases from J, the gap between germline ends came to 9 bases. The DNA of the CDR3 is TGTGCCACCTCGGGTTTGAACACTGAAGCTTTCTTT. Translation: CATSGLNTEAFF.

The chain is built from TRBV6-6 and TRBJ1-5; the D gene is possibly TRBD1 (5 bases). Germline values: CDR1 MNHNY, CDR2 SVGAGI (reference sequence). The CDR3 loop spans 15 amino acids. V lost 1 base to trimming and J lost 0 bases, with 7 bases between them. The CDR3 DNA reads TGTGCCAGCAGTTACTTGGGGCCTAGCAATCAGCCCCAGCATTTT. It codes for CASSYLGPSNQPQHF.

This chain connects TRBV5-1 to TRBJ2-1, with a tentative D call TRBD2 (5 bases). The V gene's germline CDR1 is SGHRS and CDR2 YFSETQ. The CDR3 runs 15 residues. V was cut by 1 base and J by 6 bases, with 14 bases left in between. Written as DNA, the CDR3 is TGCGCCAGCAGCTTGTCTGTGGGAGTCGGCAATGAGCAGTTCTTC. Translated, it gives CASSLSVGVGNEQFF.

The chain links TRBV2 to TRBJ1-5; D gene unclear. V lost 8 bases and J 0 bases, leaving 11 bases between the germline ends. CDR1 and CDR2 from the germline V gene are SNHLY and FYNNEI. This CDR3 is built from 14 residues. CDR3 nucleotides: TGTGCCAGCTCGGCGGGGATTAGCAATCAGCCCCAGCATTTT. Translating gives CASSAGISNQPQHF.

V is TRBV18 and J is TRBJ2-4; no reliable D call. The CDR3 runs 16 residues. Trimming shortened V by 0 bases and J by 0 bases, and 9 bases separated the two germline ends. Germline loops: CDR1 KGHSH, CDR2 LQKENI. CDR3 sequence: CASSPPSGLAKNIQYF. CDR3 sequence (DNA): TGTGCCAGCTCACCACCTTCAGGTCTAGCCAAAAACATTCAGTACTTC.

The table lists this clone with a few counts. The chain carries TRBV19 and TRBJ1-1, with a weak D call TRBD1 (6 bases). CDR1 and CDR2 (germline): LNHDA, SQIVND (reference sequence). V lost 7 bases and J 6 bases, leaving 18 bases between the germline ends. The CDR3 is 14 amino acids. The DNA for the CDR3 is TGTGCCAGTACTAGGGACATTATTCTCCCTGAAGCTTTCTTT. Its protein is CASTRDIILPEAFF. The entire variable domain, with the rest obtained from reference TRBV19 and TRBJ1-1, is as follows: DGGITQSPKYLFRKEGQNVTLSCEQNLNHDAMYWYRQDPGQGLRLIYYSQIVNDFQKGDIAEGYSVSREKKESFPLTVTSAQKNPTAFYLCASTRDIILPEAFFGQGTRLTVV.

V usage is TRBV7-2 and J usage is TRBJ2-5, with D maybe TRBD1 (5 bases). The CDR3 is 12 residues long. Trimming left V 8 bases short and J 4 bases short, with 11 bases between. Germline-derived CDR1 and CDR2 are SGHTA and FQGNSA. CDR3 sequence (DNA): TGTGCCAGCGCTATCAGGGCAGAGACCCAGTACTTC. It encodes CASAIRAETQYF.

The CDR3 DNA reads as TGTGCTAGTGGTTTGGTACTCGGAGGCACCGGGGAGCTGTTTTTT. Amino acid sequence: CASGLVLGGTGELFF. The chain combines TRBV12-5 with TRBJ2-2; perhaps TRBD2 as D (5 bases). The CDR3 is 15 residues long. V lost 0 bases and J 4 bases, leaving 9 bases between the germline ends. The V gene's germline CDR1 is LGHNT and CDR2 FRNRAP.

This sequence joins TRBV11-2 and TRBJ2-5; possible D gene TRBD2, 6 bases. Germline V gene lookup returns CDR1 SGHAT and CDR2 FQNNGV. Between the trimmed V and J ends, which lost 1 base and 7 bases, there was a span of 13 bases. The CDR3 sequence is 14 residues long. Here the CDR3 reads CASSLGGGMVTQYF. The CDR3, as DNA: TGTGCCAGCAGCTTAGGGGGAGGCATGGTGACCCAGTACTTC.

The chain links TRBV10-3 to TRBJ2-7; the match to TRBD2 covers 12 bases. J lost 4 bases, V lost 11 bases, and 15 bases had no gene match. The germline gives CDR1 ENHRY, CDR2 SYGVKD. The CDR3 spans 16 residues. The CDR3 nucleotides read TGTGCCGTGAGACAGCTAGCGGGGGGGCCGGTGTACGAGCAGTACTTC. This gives the protein CAVRQLAGGPVYEQYF.

This chain links TRBV19 with TRBJ1-6; 7 bases fit TRBD1. This CDR3 spans 17 amino acids. Trimming at V came to 6 bases and at J to 0 bases, leaving 8 bases not matched to a gene. Germline CDR1 and CDR2: LNHDA and SQIVND (reference sequence). The CDR3 loop reads CASRGTDTSSYNSPLHF. The CDR3 coding sequence is TGTGCCAGTAGGGGGACAGATACTAGCTCCTATAATTCACCCCTCCACTTT.

V gene TRBV7-2 combines with J gene TRBJ1-3, with D perhaps matching TRBD1 (6 bases). The CDR3 runs to 15 residues. V was clipped by 2 bases and J by 7 bases, with 15 bases between them. The germline V gene has CDR1 SGHTA and CDR2 FQGNSA. CDR3 loop: CASSLMSRQGNTIYF. For the CDR3, the DNA is TGTGCCAGCAGCTTAATGTCTCGCCAGGGGAACACCATATATTTT.

The CDR3 DNA follows: TGTGCCAGTCCTTTAAGGGGGAGAGGTAGCTGGTACGAGCAGTACTTC. As protein: CASPLRGRGSWYEQYF. The rearrangement links TRBV19 to TRBJ2-7; the D gene is possibly TRBD1 (6 bases). Trimming pared 8 bases from V and 4 bases from J, leaving 24 bases between. CDR3 length: 16 residues. The V gene's germline CDR1 is LNHDA and CDR2 SQIVND (reference sequence).

The rearrangement joins TRBV19 to TRBJ2-2; D is ambiguous. The CDR3 spans 16 residues. Per germline, CDR1 LNHDA and CDR2 SQIVND (reference sequence). V lost 2 bases and J lost 3, with 13 bases in between. The CDR3 nucleotides read TGTGCCAGTAGTATACAGGCGCTTCCCGACACCGGGGAGCTGTTTTTT. This gives the protein CASSIQALPDTGELFF.

The V and J genes are TRBV19 and TRBJ2-3; 7 nucleotides match TRBD2. J lost 3 bases, V lost 4 bases, and 4 bases had no gene match. Germline CDR1 is LNHDA and CDR2 is SQIVND (reference sequence). The CDR3 length is 14 residues. This CDR3 is CASSSGGRTDTQYF. CDR3 coding DNA: TGTGCCAGTAGTAGCGGGGGACGGACAGATACGCAGTATTTT. Filled out from reference TRBV19 and TRBJ2-3, the complete variable domain reads DGGITQSPKYLFRKEGQNVTLSCEQNLNHDAMYWYRQDPGQGLRLIYYSQIVNDFQKGDIAEGYSVSREKKESFPLTVTSAQKNPTAFYLCASSSGGRTDTQYFGPGTRLTVL.